A selection of T cell receptor beta chains follows, all from one sample in a study of T cells after yellow fever vaccination. TCRdb called the 5' RACE reads again in MiXCR, with one record for every CDR3 protein. Of some 350,000 distinct CDR3 sequences in the sample, 4% were seen once. This sample comprised PBMCs, obtained 5 days after the yellow fever booster vaccination. The origin of the receptors is a man younger than 30 who received the YFV17D yellow fever vaccine. Each CDR3 is given with its conserved first and last residue. D genes are given only for firm matches. Clone size appears in some rows only: once, few, many, or a class for an expanded clone.

V: TRBV19
D: TRBD1
size: few
J: TRBJ2-7
CDR3: CASSPDRQGIYEQYF
DNA: TGTGCCAGTAGTCCCGACCGACAGGGAATCTACGAGCAGTACTTC

V: TRBV5-5
D: .
size: many
J: TRBJ2-3
CDR3: CASSLFSQSTDTQYF
DNA: TGTGCCAGCAGCTTGTTTTCTCAGAGCACAGATACGCAGTATTTT

V: TRBV7-8
D: .
size: many
J: TRBJ2-5
CDR3: CASSGRTFQETQYF
DNA: TGTGCCAGCAGCGGTCGGACTTTTCAAGAGACCCAGTACTTC

V: TRBV19
D: .
size: few
J: TRBJ2-5
CDR3: CASSTRQETQYF
DNA: TGTGCCAGTAGTACGAGGCAAGAGACCCAGTACTTC

V: TRBV18
D: TRBD2
size: many
J: TRBJ2-3
CDR3: CASSHQGAGGKDTQYF
DNA: TGTGCCAGCTCCCATCAAGGTGCGGGGGGAAAAGATACGCAGTATTTT

V: TRBV6-5
D: TRBD1
size: many
J: TRBJ2-7
CDR3: CASSLRDSPYEQYF
DNA: TGTGCCAGCAGTCTCCGGGACAGCCCCTACGAGCAGTACTTC

V: TRBV6-1
D: .
size: .
J: TRBJ2-5
CDR3: CASTRNREETQYF
DNA: TGTGCCAGCACTAGGAACAGGGAAGAGACCCAGTACTTC

V: TRBV7-2
D: TRBD1
size: many
J: TRBJ1-5
CDR3: CASSRWTGRDQPQHF
DNA: TGTGCCAGCAGCCGATGGACAGGTAGAGACCAGCCCCAGCATTTT

V: TRBV7-6
D: TRBD1
size: .
J: TRBJ1-6
CDR3: CASSLADRGNSPLHF
DNA: TGTGCCAGCAGCTTAGCGGACAGGGGAAATTCACCCCTCCACTTT

V: TRBV12-3/TRBV12-4
D: TRBD1
size: .
J: TRBJ1-2
CDR3: CASSLADRGPYGYTF
DNA: TGTGCCAGCAGTTTAGCCGACAGGGGGCCTTATGGCTACACCTTC

V: TRBV28
D: TRBD1
size: many
J: TRBJ1-1
CDR3: CASSPPRTLGQGGGSEAFF
DNA: TGTGCCAGCAGTCCGCCAAGGACCCTCGGACAGGGAGGGGGATCTGAAGCTTTCTTT

V: TRBV5-4
D: .
size: few
J: TRBJ2-7
CDR3: CASSLAESRAEQYF
DNA: TGTGCCAGCAGCTTGGCCGAGTCGCGGGCGGAGCAGTACTTC

V: TRBV11-2
D: TRBD1
size: .
J: TRBJ2-1
CDR3: CASSLGRQGVYNEQFF
DNA: TGTGCCAGCAGCTTAGGGCGGCAGGGGGTTTACAATGAGCAGTTCTTC

V: TRBV4-3
D: .
size: .
J: TRBJ2-4
CDR3: CASSQGGGDIQYF
DNA: TGCGCCAGCAGCCAAGGGGGCGGGGACATTCAGTACTTC

V: TRBV7-2
D: .
size: few
J: TRBJ1-2
CDR3: CASRQGTTGPYGYTF
DNA: TGTGCCAGCAGACAGGGTACCACAGGCCCCTATGGCTACACCTTC

V: TRBV7-3
D: TRBD1
size: many
J: TRBJ2-1
CDR3: CASGTGGRDEQFF
DNA: TGTGCCAGCGGGACAGGGGGCAGGGATGAGCAGTTCTTC

V: TRBV4-3
D: .
size: many
J: TRBJ2-7
CDR3: CASSQERGLSYEQYF
DNA: TGCGCCAGCAGCCAAGAGAGGGGACTCTCCTACGAGCAGTACTTC

V: TRBV6-1
D: .
size: few
J: TRBJ2-6
CDR3: CASKAGVGSGANVLTF
DNA: TGTGCCAGCAAGGCAGGGGTCGGCTCTGGGGCCAACGTCCTGACTTTC

V: TRBV12-3/TRBV12-4
D: .
size: many
J: TRBJ1-2
CDR3: CASSPGTDYGYTF
DNA: TGTGCCAGCAGCCCAGGGACGGATTATGGCTACACCTTC

V: TRBV7-9
D: .
size: many
J: TRBJ1-1
CDR3: CASSWGTEAFF
DNA: TGTGCCAGCAGCTGGGGGACTGAAGCTTTCTTT

V: TRBV20-1
D: .
size: few
J: TRBJ2-3
CDR3: CSARSWDPTEAQYF
DNA: TGCAGTGCCCGGAGCTGGGACCCCACTGAAGCGCAGTATTTT

V: TRBV10-3
D: .
size: few
J: TRBJ1-1
CDR3: CAISESGGLTEAFF
DNA: TGTGCCATCAGTGAGTCGGGGGGACTTACTGAAGCTTTCTTT

V: TRBV19
D: .
size: few
J: TRBJ2-1
CDR3: CASSIGRGSEQFF
DNA: TGTGCCAGTAGTATAGGTAGGGGGTCTGAGCAGTTCTTC

V: TRBV4-3
D: .
size: many
J: TRBJ1-1
CDR3: CASSQAGNTEAFF
DNA: TGCGCCAGCAGCCAAGCCGGGAACACTGAAGCTTTCTTT

V: TRBV29-1
D: .
size: many
J: TRBJ2-7
CDR3: CSVTGTYEQYF
DNA: TGCAGCGTTACAGGGACCTACGAGCAGTACTTC

V: TRBV15
D: .
size: .
J: TRBJ1-2
CDR3: CATSSLLSDYGYTF
DNA: TGTGCCACCAGCAGTCTTCTCAGTGACTATGGCTACACCTTC

V: TRBV19
D: .
size: few
J: TRBJ1-2
CDR3: CASSRDFYGYTF
DNA: TGTGCCAGTAGCCGGGACTTCTATGGCTACACCTTC

V: TRBV5-1
D: .
size: few
J: TRBJ2-6
CDR3: CARPGLLSWANVLTF
DNA: TGCGCCAGGCCGGGACTCTTATCGTGGGCCAACGTCCTGACTTTC

V: TRBV7-2
D: TRBD1
size: many
J: TRBJ1-1
CDR3: CASSFGTGNTEAFF
DNA: TGCGCCAGCAGCTTTGGGACAGGGAACACTGAAGCTTTCTTT

V: TRBV27
D: .
size: many
J: TRBJ2-7
CDR3: CASSIRNSYEQYF
DNA: TGTGCCAGCAGTATCCGAAACTCCTACGAGCAGTACTTC

V: TRBV6-5
D: TRBD1
size: few
J: TRBJ1-2
CDR3: CASSYRNRGLGGYTF
DNA: TGTGCCAGCAGTTACAGGAACAGGGGGTTAGGAGGCTACACCTTC

V: TRBV5-1
D: TRBD2
size: .
J: TRBJ2-7
CDR3: CASSSRQSGGYEQYF
DNA: TGCGCCAGCAGCTCCCGACAGAGCGGGGGCTACGAGCAGTACTTC

V: TRBV5-1
D: .
size: many
J: TRBJ2-5
CDR3: CASRTQGAEEETQYF
DNA: TGCGCCAGCAGAACGCAGGGAGCGGAGGAAGAGACCCAGTACTTC

V: TRBV20-1
D: TRBD1
size: few
J: TRBJ1-6
CDR3: CSAGGQGYNSPLHF
DNA: TGCAGTGCTGGAGGACAGGGTTATAATTCACCCCTCCACTTT

V: TRBV7-2
D: .
size: .
J: TRBJ1-2
CDR3: CASSSDRFYGYTF
DNA: TGTGCCAGCAGCTCCGACAGGTTCTATGGCTACACCTTC

V: TRBV5-6
D: .
size: .
J: TRBJ1-5
CDR3: CASSVTVGEYSNQPQHF
DNA: TGTGCCAGCAGCGTGACAGTGGGAGAATATAGCAATCAGCCCCAGCATTTT

V: TRBV6-5
D: .
size: many
J: TRBJ2-1
CDR3: CASSYGGNEQFF
DNA: TGTGCCAGCAGTTACGGCGGCAATGAGCAGTTCTTC

V: TRBV4-3
D: .
size: many
J: TRBJ2-1
CDR3: CASSRGAVARAYNEQFF
DNA: TGCGCCAGCAGCCGGGGAGCTGTTGCTAGGGCCTACAATGAGCAGTTCTTC

V: TRBV11-3
D: .
size: many
J: TRBJ2-3
CDR3: CASSWTTGDTQYF
DNA: TGTGCCAGCAGCTGGACTACGGGGGATACGCAGTATTTT

V: TRBV2
D: TRBD2
size: .
J: TRBJ2-3
CDR3: CASSDTGLASHTQYF
DNA: TGTGCCAGCAGTGATACGGGACTAGCGTCCCATACGCAGTATTTT

V: TRBV7-2
D: .
size: few
J: TRBJ2-5
CDR3: CASSGTGWETQYF
DNA: TGTGCCAGCAGCGGCACAGGGTGGGAGACCCAGTACTTC

V: TRBV4-3
D: .
size: many
J: TRBJ2-2
CDR3: CASSPAGYGLDTGELFF
DNA: TGCGCCAGCAGCCCGGCTGGGTATGGCCTCGACACCGGGGAGCTGTTTTTT

V: TRBV2
D: .
size: many
J: TRBJ2-3
CDR3: CASSERAGISTPSTDTQYF
DNA: TGTGCCAGCAGTGAACGGGCCGGGATCTCAACCCCTAGCACAGATACGCAGTATTTT

V: TRBV18
D: .
size: .
J: TRBJ2-7
CDR3: CASSPPAREYEQYF
DNA: TGTGCCAGCTCACCACCGGCCAGAGAATACGAGCAGTACTTC

V: TRBV6-2/TRBV6-3
D: .
size: many
J: TRBJ1-2
CDR3: CASRTGYGYTF
DNA: TGTGCCAGCAGGACCGGCTATGGCTACACCTTC

V: TRBV7-9
D: TRBD1
size: .
J: TRBJ2-7
CDR3: CASSFTIDRGGSYEQYF
DNA: TGTGCCAGCAGCTTTACCATCGACAGGGGAGGATCCTACGAGCAGTACTTC

V: TRBV20-1
D: .
size: .
J: TRBJ2-7
CDR3: CSARENPGPSYEQYF
DNA: TGCAGTGCTAGAGAGAACCCCGGGCCCTCCTACGAGCAGTACTTC

V: TRBV27
D: .
size: few
J: TRBJ1-2
CDR3: CASSDHRDPGYTF
DNA: TGTGCCAGCAGCGATCACAGGGATCCTGGCTACACCTTC

V: TRBV20-1
D: TRBD2
size: many
J: TRBJ2-3
CDR3: CSALGGGTDTQYF
DNA: TGCAGTGCCCTTGGGGGGGGCACAGATACGCAGTATTTT

V: TRBV5-4
D: TRBD2
size: few
J: TRBJ2-1
CDR3: CASSLEAGVERDNEQFF
DNA: TGTGCCAGCAGCTTGGAAGCGGGGGTCGAACGAGACAATGAGCAGTTCTTC

V: TRBV5-1
D: .
size: few
J: TRBJ1-1
CDR3: CASSLGSGEDTEAFF
DNA: TGCGCCAGCAGCTTGGGATCAGGGGAAGACACTGAAGCTTTCTTT

V: TRBV11-2
D: TRBD2
size: few
J: TRBJ2-3
CDR3: CASSFRERESTDTQYF
DNA: TGTGCCAGCAGCTTTCGGGAGCGGGAAAGCACAGATACGCAGTATTTT

V: TRBV5-1
D: TRBD2
size: many
J: TRBJ2-3
CDR3: CASSLDPGLATDTQYF
DNA: TGCGCCAGCAGCTTGGATCCGGGACTAGCAACAGATACGCAGTATTTT

V: TRBV12-3/TRBV12-4
D: .
size: .
J: TRBJ2-3
CDR3: CASSQGAYTQYF
DNA: TGTGCCAGCAGTCAGGGCGCATATACGCAGTATTTT

V: TRBV5-1
D: .
size: .
J: TRBJ1-1
CDR3: CASSPESFTPEAFF
DNA: TGCGCCAGCAGCCCAGAGAGTTTCACACCTGAAGCTTTCTTT

V: TRBV11-3
D: .
size: .
J: TRBJ2-1
CDR3: CASSLEQAGYNEQFF
DNA: TGTGCCAGCAGCTTAGAACAGGCGGGTTACAATGAGCAGTTCTTC

V: TRBV5-4
D: .
size: many
J: TRBJ1-1
CDR3: CASSWGDAEAFF
DNA: TGTGCCAGCAGCTGGGGTGACGCTGAAGCTTTCTTT

V: TRBV5-1
D: TRBD2
size: many
J: TRBJ2-1
CDR3: CASSLDPSGDLNEQFF
DNA: TGCGCCAGCAGCTTGGACCCTAGCGGGGACCTCAATGAGCAGTTCTTC

V: TRBV5-5
D: .
size: .
J: TRBJ1-5
CDR3: CASTHSGHHNQPQHF
DNA: TGTGCCAGCACCCACTCCGGGCACCACAATCAGCCCCAGCATTTT